This T cell receptor beta chain stems from a study of blood T cell repertoires in COVID-19. The V end was cut by 8 bases, the J end by 0 bases, with 14 bases between. CDR1 is MRHNA, CDR2 SNTAGT, per germline. The CDR3 loop spans 16 amino acids. This table comes from immunoSEQ multiplex PCR, and its TCRdb copy is limited to in-frame clones, with some not included. This table holds around 200,000 clones, under 80% found once. This clone occurred once. The rearrangement links TRBV6-4 to TRBJ2-6; D is uncertain. This sequence originates from a middle-aged man who had recovered from COVID-19. Specimen: peripheral blood. CDR3 nucleotides: TGTGCCAGCGCCTTTCTGGCCGACTCTGGGGCCAACGTCCTGACTTTC. This encodes CASAFLADSGANVLTF.